The T cell receptor (beta chain) described here comes from a study of identical twins. TCRdb recomputed calls from the 5' RACE reads with MiXCR, one row per CDR3 protein. The sample contains approximately 220,000 distinct CDR3 sequences, around 7.6% of which appear only once. This CDR3 has 14 amino acids. The V gene's germline CDR1 is MGHRA and CDR2 YSYEKL. Between the trimmed V and J ends, which lost 5 bases and 4 bases, there was a span of 15 bases. There are a few counts of this clonotype. A further study also used this sample, focusing on yellow fever vaccine responses in identical twins.

The TCR comes from a woman younger than 30 in good health. V is TRBV4-1 and J is TRBJ2-7; D perhaps matches TRBD2 (6 bases). Specimen: CD8+ T cells sorted from blood. The CDR3 region is CASSLRDSEYEQYF. The CDR3 DNA sequence: TGCGCCAGCAGCTTGCGGGACTCGGAATACGAGCAGTACTTC.